The 22 T cell receptor beta chains in this list originate from one sample, sequenced in a study of regulatory T cells in long-lasting Graves disease. iRepertoire HTBI primers and Arm-PCR of CDR3 regions built TCR beta libraries. Each CDR3 protein gets one entry after TCRdb re-called the multiplex PCR reads with MiXCR. The sample includes about 660,000 distinct CDR3 sequences, around 30% of them seen just once. The time point: persistent/refractory GD, antithyroid drugs over 5 years with positive TRAb. PBMC RNA served as the TCR library source. Sample: peripheral blood mononuclear cells (PBMCs), taken when the disease was refractory, from a patient treated with antithyroid drugs. Receptor source: a female donor with Graves disease.

This clonotype was detected only a few times. V usage is TRBV28 and J usage is TRBJ1-4; D gene ambiguous. V lost 5 bases and J lost 4, with 8 bases in between. This CDR3 region has 13 residues. Germline CDR1 reads MDHEN; CDR2 reads SYDVKM. The CDR3 spells CASSRSVNEKLFF. CDR3 DNA sequence: TGTGCCAGCAGTAGATCCGTTAATGAAAAACTGTTTTTT.

The V and J genes are TRBV29-1 and TRBJ1-2; D unresolved. Germline assignment: CDR1 SQVTM and CDR2 ANQGSEA. The CDR3 sequence is 13 residues long. V dropped 6 bases and J dropped 8 bases, with 19 bases sitting between them. The CDR3 here is CSVSEASRGGYTF. The CDR3 region has the DNA TGCAGCGTGTCAGAGGCGTCCCGAGGGGGCTACACCTTC.

The V and J genes are TRBV25-1 and TRBJ2-5, with 8 bases lining up with TRBD1. V trimming: 6 bases; J trimming: 0 bases; junction bases outside the gene matches: 9. CDR3 length: 16 amino acids. Germline V gene lookup returns CDR1 MGHDK and CDR2 SYGVNS. The DNA for the CDR3 is TGTGCCAGCAGGGGAGACGGACAGGGAGACCAAGAGACCCAGTACTTC. Protein sequence: CASRGDGQGDQETQYF.

The chain couples TRBV18 to TRBJ2-6, with D possibly TRBD1 on 5 matching bases. Germline V lookup: CDR1 KGHSH, CDR2 LQKENI. Trimming pared 8 bases from V and 0 bases from J, leaving 14 bases between. There are 16 residues in the CDR3. DNA for the CDR3: TGTGCCAGCGGGCTCAGGGAACGCTCTGGGGCCAACGTCCTGACTTTC. It codes for CASGLRERSGANVLTF.

The rearrangement uses TRBV7-3 and TRBJ1-1; TRBD1 might be the D (5 bases). The CDR3 consists of 14 residues. V lost 2 bases and J lost 3, with 10 bases in between. CDR1 is SGHTA and CDR2 is FQGTGA in the germline V gene. The CDR3 loop reads CASSLSQGDTEAFF. The CDR3 region has the DNA TGTGCCAGCAGCTTATCCCAGGGAGACACTGAAGCTTTCTTT. The full variable domain, completed using reference TRBV7-3 and TRBJ1-1, is GAGVSQTPSNKVTEKGKYVELRCDPISGHTALYWYRQSLGQGPEFLIYFQGTGAADDSGLPNDRFFAVRPEGSVSTLKIQRTERGDSAVYLCASSLSQGDTEAFFGQGTRLTVV.

The table lists this clonotype with a few counts. The V and J genes are TRBV12-3 or TRBV12-4 and TRBJ2-7, with D maybe TRBD2 (6 bases). V lost 7 bases and J lost 1, with 11 bases in between. This CDR3 region has 13 residues. CDR3 DNA sequence: TGTGCCAGCACCGGCGGGGATTCCTACGAGCAGTACTTC. Amino acid sequence: CASTGGDSYEQYF.

This clonotype was found a few times. The gene calls are TRBV19 and TRBJ1-2; the D is unclear. The CDR3 is 15 amino acids. CDR1 LNHDA and CDR2 SQIVND come from the germline V gene (reference sequence). V was shortened by 5 bases and J by 2 bases, with 15 bases between the two germline ends. CDR3 sequence reads: CASSVGLTANYGYTF. CDR3 coding DNA: TGTGCCAGTAGTGTCGGTCTAACTGCGAACTATGGCTACACCTTC.

The table lists this clonotype with many counts. The rearrangement links TRBV5-6 to TRBJ1-2; 9 bases match TRBD1. The CDR3 is 14 amino acids. V trimming: 6 bases; J trimming: 4 bases; junction bases outside the gene matches: 7. CDR1 and CDR2 (germline): SGHDT, YYEEEE. The CDR3 region has the DNA TGTGCCAGCATCCGGACAGGGGCCTTCTATGGCTACACCTTC. This codes for CASIRTGAFYGYTF.

The rearrangement uses TRBV19 and TRBJ1-5; the D is unclear. V dropped 1 base and J dropped 4 bases, with 8 bases sitting between them. This CDR3 has 14 residues. Germline V gives CDR1 LNHDA, CDR2 SQIVND (reference sequence). The CDR3 bases are TGTGCCAGTAGTATAGTATCCAGGAATCAGCCCCAGCATTTT. Protein product: CASSIVSRNQPQHF.

V and J are TRBV29-1 and TRBJ2-5; D is unclear. The CDR3 is made up of 12 amino acids. V lost 7 bases and J lost 2, with 11 bases in between. Germline CDR1 is SQVTM and CDR2 is ANQGSEA. The CDR3 region is CSAQAYQETQYF. The CDR3 nucleotides are TGCAGCGCTCAAGCGTATCAAGAGACCCAGTACTTC.

The chain employs TRBV20-1 and TRBJ1-2; 8 bases fit TRBD1. Germline CDR1 and CDR2: DFQATT and SNEGSKA (reference sequence). This CDR3 comprises 15 residues. The ends lost 8 bases at V and 0 bases at J; junction bases unmatched: 11. The CDR3 DNA sequence: TGCAGTCCCACGACAGGGGCCCCAGCTAACTATGGCTACACCTTC. Translating it yields CSPTTGAPANYGYTF.

This clonotype was picked up a small number of times. The rearrangement joins TRBV29-1 to TRBJ1-2, with 9 bases matching TRBD1. CDR3 length: 13 amino acids. Germline lookup yields CDR1 SQVTM and CDR2 ANQGSEA. The trim removed 2 bases at V and 5 bases at J, leaving 3 bases unmatched. The CDR3 DNA is TGCAGCGTTGAAAAGGGACAGGGTTATGGCTACACCTTC. It is translated as CSVEKGQGYGYTF. Filled out from reference TRBV29-1 and TRBJ1-2, the complete variable domain reads SAVISQKPSRDICQRGTSLTIQCQVDSQVTMMFWYRQQPGQSLTLIATANQGSEATYESGFVIDKFPISRPNLTFSTLTVSNMSPEDSSIYLCSVEKGQGYGYTFGSGTRLTVV.

This clonotype was seen a handful of times. The chain employs TRBV20-1 and TRBJ2-7; 14 nucleotides align to TRBD2. The length of the CDR3 is 17 residues. Per germline, CDR1 DFQATT and CDR2 SNEGSKA (reference sequence). V lost 0 bases, J lost 6 bases, and 10 bases stayed unmatched. In DNA form, the CDR3 reads TGCAGTGCTAGAGATAGGACTAGCGGGAGGCCGGCGTTCGAGCAGTACTTC. It specifies CSARDRTSGRPAFEQYF.

This sequence joins TRBV6-1 and TRBJ2-2; TRBD2 aligns across 10 bases. V shed 6 bases and J 7 bases; nucleotides not matched to a gene: 14. Germline V gene data show CDR1 as MNHNS and CDR2 as SASEGT. There are 17 residues in the CDR3. The CDR3 DNA sequence: TGTGCCAGCAGAAGGGAAGGGGGCCTAGCGGGAGTCGGGGAGCTGTTTTTT. Encoded protein: CASRREGGLAGVGELFF.

Ten or more counts support this clonotype. This chain joins TRBV28 and TRBJ1-5; D call uncertain. The CDR3 contains 18 residues. Germline V CDR1 and CDR2: MDHEN, SYDVKM. Trimming removed 4 bases at V and 2 bases at J, with 21 bases between. CDR3 bases: TGTGCCAGCAGTTCCCCCCCGGGTCTCGGCGTGGGCAATCAGCCCCAGCATTTT. Translating it yields CASSSPPGLGVGNQPQHF.

This chain uses TRBV13 with TRBJ2-2; tentatively, D is TRBD1 or TRBD2 (5 bases each). V was cut by 1 base and J by 0 bases, with 21 bases left in between. The V gene's germline CDR1 is PRHDT and CDR2 FYEKMQ (reference sequence). The CDR3 is made up of 20 amino acids. CDR3 bases: TGTGCCAGCAGCTTAGCTAGGGCGATAAGGGACGGCGCGAACACCGGGGAGCTGTTTTTT. It codes for CASSLARAIRDGANTGELFF.

This clonotype showed up just once. The rearrangement joins TRBV9 to TRBJ1-2, with D perhaps TRBD1 (5 bases). V lost 4 bases, J lost 4 bases, and 26 bases lay in between. The CDR3 contains 18 residues. The germline V gene has CDR1 SGDLS and CDR2 YYNGEE. The CDR3 here is CASSLLRDGAQLGYGYTF. The DNA for the CDR3 is TGTGCCAGCAGCCTACTTCGTGATGGGGCGCAGCTGGGCTATGGCTACACCTTC. The complete variable domain, with remaining parts taken from reference TRBV9 and TRBJ1-2, reads DSGVTQTPKHLITATGQRVTLRCSPRSGDLSVYWYQQSLDQGLQFLIQYYNGEERAKGNILERFSAQQFPDLHSELNLSSLELGDSALYFCASSLLRDGAQLGYGYTFGSGTRLTVV.

The V gene is TRBV12-3 or TRBV12-4, the J gene TRBJ1-2; D might be TRBD1 (5 bases). Trimming removed 0 bases from V and 7 bases from J, with 9 bases in between. The CDR3 covers 13 residues. The CDR3 region is CASSLAQGFGYTF. Written as DNA, the CDR3 is TGTGCCAGCAGTTTAGCCCAGGGATTTGGCTACACCTTC.

This clonotype was seen a few times. The CDR3 DNA reads TGCAGTGCTAGCCGCGGGACAGGGAACACTGAAGCTTTCTTT. It is translated as CSASRGTGNTEAFF. V usage is TRBV20-1 and J usage is TRBJ1-1; 8 bases fit TRBD1. Germline lookup yields CDR1 DFQATT and CDR2 SNEGSKA (reference sequence). The CDR3 loop spans 14 amino acids. J was trimmed by 1 base and V by 3 bases; bases with no gene match: 4.

The chain recombines TRBV15 with TRBJ1-2, with TRBD1 matching 9 bases. The germline V gene has CDR1 LNHNV and CDR2 YYDKDF (reference sequence). V was pared by 1 base and J by 5 bases, with 5 bases of the junction left unmatched. This CDR3 contains 15 residues. CDR3 region: CATSRARQGVYGYTF. The DNA for the CDR3 is TGTGCCACCAGCAGAGCAAGACAGGGGGTTTATGGCTACACCTTC.

This clonotype was detected a few times. The gene calls are TRBV20-1 and TRBJ1-5, with D maybe TRBD1 (6 bases). The CDR3 sequence is 11 residues long. The germline V gene encodes CDR1 DFQATT and CDR2 SNEGSKA (reference sequence). V gave up 6 bases and J gave up 6 bases, with 9 bases separating them. CDR3 nucleotides: TGCAGTGCGCAGACAGGTCAGCCCCAGCATTTT. Protein sequence: CSAQTGQPQHF.

This chain uses TRBV29-1 with TRBJ2-5; no firm D call. The CDR3 has 12 residues. The V end was cut by 4 bases, the J end by 3 bases, with 9 bases between. Germline CDR1 and CDR2: SQVTM and ANQGSEA. In nucleotides, the CDR3 is TGCAGCGTTGGGTTGTCTGAAGAGACCCAGTACTTC. Encoded protein: CSVGLSEETQYF.